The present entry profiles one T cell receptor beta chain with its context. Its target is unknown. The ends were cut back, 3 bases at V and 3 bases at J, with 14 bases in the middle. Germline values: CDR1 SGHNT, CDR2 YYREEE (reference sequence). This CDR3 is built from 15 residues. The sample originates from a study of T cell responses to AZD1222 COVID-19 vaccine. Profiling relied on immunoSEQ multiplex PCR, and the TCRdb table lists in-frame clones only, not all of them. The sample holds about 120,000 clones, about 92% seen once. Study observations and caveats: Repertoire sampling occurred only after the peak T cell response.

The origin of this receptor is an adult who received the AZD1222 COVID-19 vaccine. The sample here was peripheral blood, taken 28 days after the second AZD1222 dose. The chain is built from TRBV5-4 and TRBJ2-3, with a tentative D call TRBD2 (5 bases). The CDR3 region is CASSSSRGWTDTQYF. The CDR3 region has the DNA TGTGCCAGCAGCTCCTCCCGAGGGTGGACAGATACGCAGTATTTT. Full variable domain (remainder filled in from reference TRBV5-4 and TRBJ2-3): ETGVTQSPTHLIKTRGQQVTLRCSSQSGHNTVSWYQQALGQGPQFIFQYYREEENGRGNFPPRFSGLQFPNYSSELNVNALELDDSALYLCASSSSRGWTDTQYFGPGTRLTVL.